Below, 17 T cell receptor beta chains from the same sample are listed, as sequenced in a study of cytomegalovirus exposure and HLA in healthy donors. Primers included in the PCR were 60 Vbeta and 13 Jbeta primers. Assay: immunoSEQ multiplex PCR; the TCRdb copy retains only in-frame clones and omits some. Of 110,000 or so clones listed, 60% to 80% are singletons. Input material: PBMCs. The receptor set was obtained from a man between 18 and 29 years old in good health and CMV-seropositive.

The sample holds one count of this clone. J is TRBJ1-5 and V is TRBV6-6; D is unclear. CDR1 and CDR2 (germline): MNHNY, SVGAGI (reference sequence). Trimming removed 2 bases from V and 3 bases from J, with 5 bases in between. The CDR3 has 13 amino acids. The CDR3 reads CASSYLANQPQHF. CDR3 DNA: TGTGCCAGCAGTTACCTAGCCAATCAGCCCCAGCATTTT.

The chain joins TRBV28 to TRBJ2-5, with TRBD1 identical over 7 bases. With 6 bases clipped from V and 5 bases from J, the junction kept 9 bases outside the gene matches. The CDR3 consists of 14 residues. Looked up from germline, CDR1 is MDHEN and CDR2 is SYDVKM. CDR3 nucleotides: TGTGCCAGCAGAAATCGACAGGGCGGCGAGACCCAGTACTTC. It specifies CASRNRQGGETQYF.

CDR3 nucleotide sequence: TGTGCCAGCAGCGTAGGCAGGTCCCAAGAGACCCAGTACTTC. Translation gives CASSVGRSQETQYF. This chain joins TRBV2 and TRBJ2-5; D ambiguous. The CDR3 contains 14 residues. V was trimmed by 6 bases and J by 1 base, leaving 12 bases between them. Germline CDR1 SNHLY, CDR2 FYNNEI.

The chain links TRBV6-1 to TRBJ2-3; 8 bases agree with TRBD2. The ends lost 4 bases at V and 1 base at J; junction bases unmatched: 7. Germline V gene sequence: CDR1 MNHNS, CDR2 SASEGT. The CDR3 length is 16 residues. The CDR3 sequence is CASSAVGGGRTDTQYF. CDR3 DNA: TGTGCCAGCAGTGCGGTAGGCGGGGGGCGCACAGATACGCAGTATTTT.

The V and J genes are TRBV7-8 and TRBJ2-3; 8 bases line up with TRBD2. Trimming removed 3 bases from V and 0 bases from J; junction bases left unmatched: 8. Germline assignment: CDR1 SGHVS and CDR2 FQNEAQ. CDR3 length: 17 residues. CDR3 loop: CASSFNIAGPSTDTQYF. CDR3 bases: TGTGCCAGCAGCTTTAATATAGCGGGGCCTAGCACAGATACGCAGTATTTT.

This sequence joins TRBV5-4 and TRBJ1-2; a possible D gene is TRBD1 (5 bases). The CDR3 covers 12 residues. V was shortened by 0 bases and J by 7 bases, with 7 bases between the two germline ends. The germline gives CDR1 SGHNT, CDR2 YYREEE (reference sequence). The chain's CDR3 is CASSLGQLGYTF. CDR3 coding DNA: TGTGCCAGCAGCTTGGGACAGCTTGGCTACACCTTC.

This clone turned up a few times. V is TRBV5-6 and J is TRBJ2-1; 9 nucleotides align to TRBD1. Germline CDR1 is SGHDT and CDR2 is YYEEEE. Trimming at V came to 5 bases and at J to 4 bases, leaving 10 bases not matched to a gene. The CDR3 consists of 16 residues. CDR3 DNA: TGTGCCAGCAGTTTTGGCTGGACAGGGGAGTACAATGAGCAGTTCTTC. Protein: CASSFGWTGEYNEQFF.

The chain is built from TRBV7-9 and TRBJ2-3, with 9 bases identical to TRBD2. The germline V gene encodes CDR1 SEHNR and CDR2 FQNEAQ (reference sequence). Germline trimming cut 8 bases from V and 1 base from J; bases unmatched to any gene: 1. This CDR3 has 13 amino acids. CDR3 residues: CASSSGGTDTQYF. DNA of the CDR3: TGTGCCAGCTCTAGCGGGGGCACAGATACGCAGTATTTT.

This chain links TRBV2 with TRBJ2-5, with TRBD2 as a possible D gene (6 bases). CDR3 size: 13 residues. Germline CDR1 is SNHLY and CDR2 is FYNNEI. The V end was cut by 4 bases, the J end by 5 bases, with 11 bases between. The CDR3 reads CASSAGEVETQYF. DNA for the CDR3: TGTGCCAGCAGTGCGGGGGAAGTGGAGACCCAGTACTTC.

This clone has only one observation. The chain employs TRBV19 and TRBJ1-2, with 9 nucleotides matching TRBD1. J gave up 3 bases and V 10 bases, and 3 bases lay outside the gene matches. In germline, CDR1 is LNHDA, CDR2 SQIVND (reference sequence). The CDR3 sequence is 12 residues long. CDR3 amino acids: CATRTGDYGYTF. CDR3 bases: TGTGCCACCAGGACAGGGGACTATGGCTACACCTTC.

The chain joins TRBV5-4 to TRBJ2-1; 7 bases match TRBD1. The length of the CDR3 is 14 residues. Germline values: CDR1 SGHNT, CDR2 YYREEE (reference sequence). V trimming: 1 base; J trimming: 6 bases; junction bases outside the gene matches: 4. As DNA, the CDR3 is TGTGCCAGCAGCTTGCCGGACAGGCTCAATGAGCAGTTCTTC. Translated, it gives CASSLPDRLNEQFF.

This clone was observed once. The J gene is TRBJ2-7, the V gene TRBV7-6; TRBD1 matches at 7 bases. This CDR3 comprises 13 residues. CDR1 SGHVS and CDR2 FNYEAQ come from the germline V gene. The junction had 7 bases not matched to a gene; V was cut back by 5 bases and J by 6 bases. The CDR3 sequence: CASSMDRTVEQYF. In DNA, the CDR3 is TGTGCCAGCAGCATGGACAGGACCGTCGAGCAGTACTTC.

This rearrangement joins TRBV6-5 to TRBJ2-7, with D unclear. Trimming cost V 5 bases and J 3 bases, with 14 bases left between them. Germline V gene sequence: CDR1 MNHEY, CDR2 SVGAGI. The CDR3 covers 14 residues. CDR3 sequence: CASSTGWANYEQYF. CDR3 in DNA: TGTGCCAGCAGTACCGGATGGGCGAACTACGAGCAGTACTTC.

This chain uses TRBV14 with TRBJ2-7; D is undetermined. The CDR3 covers 15 residues. Germline CDR1 reads SGHDN; CDR2 reads FVKESK. Trimming removed 1 base from V and 7 bases from J, with 17 bases in between. The CDR3 DNA reads TGTGCCAGCAGCCAAGTTAGTGGTTCTCAGAGGGAGCAGTACTTC. The encoded protein is CASSQVSGSQREQYF.

The chain has TRBV7-9 and TRBJ2-3; D is possibly TRBD1 (5 bases). This CDR3 is built from 14 residues. Trimming took 5 bases from V and 1 from J, leaving 10 bases between them. The germline V gene encodes CDR1 SEHNR and CDR2 FQNEAQ (reference sequence). The CDR3 is CASSKSTGTDTQYF. The CDR3 DNA is TGTGCCAGCAGCAAGTCGACAGGCACAGATACGCAGTATTTT.

The chain is built from TRBV6-5 and TRBJ1-1, with 7 bases identical to TRBD1. The CDR3 has 14 amino acids. Germline V gene data show CDR1 as MNHEY and CDR2 as SVGAGI. Losses at the gene ends were 4 bases for V and 8 bases for J; bases not matched to a gene: 10. The CDR3 here is CASSSGATGPEAFF. In DNA form, the CDR3 reads TGTGCCAGCAGTTCCGGTGCGACAGGGCCCGAAGCTTTCTTT.

This chain links TRBV7-2 with TRBJ1-1, with 7 bases identical to TRBD1. The CDR3 is 16 residues long. J gave up 1 base and V 5 bases, and 10 bases lay outside the gene matches. CDR1 is SGHTA and CDR2 is FQGNSA in the germline V gene. CDR3 DNA: TGTGCCAGCAGCCTCGTATACGACAGGGAGAACACTGAAGCTTTCTTT. Amino acid sequence: CASSLVYDRENTEAFF.